Below, one T cell receptor (beta chain) is given with its context. Its cognate antigen is unknown. The diagnostic basis comprised clinical symptoms, serum thyroxine and TRAb, thyroid ultrasound and orbital computed tomography. PBMCs were collected from a roughly 9.7 ml volume of fresh peripheral blood. The sample belongs to a study of T cells in Graves' hyperthyroidism and ophthalmopathy. RNA transcripts served as the template for amplifying TCR beta CDR3 regions. HTBI primers were used for first-round RT-PCR of the TCR CDR3. TCRdb redid the calling of the multiplex PCR reads with MiXCR, one entry per CDR3 protein. The data contain some 620,000 distinct CDR3 sequences, about 17% of them singletons. The study's findings and limits: Most thyroid clonotypes that were expanded above 0.001 also turned up in blood.

The TCR was taken from a woman aged 25-40 years with Graves' hyperthyroidism. The sample taken for sequencing was blood.

The CDR3 region has the DNA TGTGCCAGCAGAGGACACCCCGAGATATATGGCTACACCTTC. It encodes CASRGHPEIYGYTF. The chain uses TRBV9 and TRBJ1-2, with D possibly being TRBD1 (5 bases). V was trimmed by 5 bases and J by 5 bases, leaving 16 bases between them. CDR1 SGDLS and CDR2 YYNGEE come from the germline V gene. This CDR3 has 14 residues.